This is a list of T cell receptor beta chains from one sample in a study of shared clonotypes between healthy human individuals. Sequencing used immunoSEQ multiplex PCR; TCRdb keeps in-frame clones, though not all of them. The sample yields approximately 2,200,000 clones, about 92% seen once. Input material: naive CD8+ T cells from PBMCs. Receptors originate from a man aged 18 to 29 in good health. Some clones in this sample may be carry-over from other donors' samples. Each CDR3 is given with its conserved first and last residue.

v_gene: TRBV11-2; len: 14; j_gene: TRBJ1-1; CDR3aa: CASSLGQGWTEAFF
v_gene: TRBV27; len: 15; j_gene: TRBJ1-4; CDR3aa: CASSLKAATNEKLFF
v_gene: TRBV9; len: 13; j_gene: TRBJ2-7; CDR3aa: CASSVGDSYEQYF
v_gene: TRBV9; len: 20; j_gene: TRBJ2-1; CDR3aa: CASSVATGGKAEYSYNEQFF
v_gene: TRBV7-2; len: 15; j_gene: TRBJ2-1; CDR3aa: CASSPPPSGSGEQFF
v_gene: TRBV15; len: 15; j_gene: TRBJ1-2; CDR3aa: CATSRDQGSTYGYTF
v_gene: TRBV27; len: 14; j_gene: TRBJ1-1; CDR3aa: CASSSLLLNTEAFF
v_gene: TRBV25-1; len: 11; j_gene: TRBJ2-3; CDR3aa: CATKNRDTQYF
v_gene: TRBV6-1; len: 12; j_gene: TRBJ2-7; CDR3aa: CASSARTEEQYF
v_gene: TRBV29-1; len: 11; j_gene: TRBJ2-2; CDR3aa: CSGRGGGKLFF
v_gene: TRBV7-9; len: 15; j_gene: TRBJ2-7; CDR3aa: CASSSGQGDSYEQYF
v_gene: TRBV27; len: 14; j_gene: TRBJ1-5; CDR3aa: CASTHTGGNQPQHF
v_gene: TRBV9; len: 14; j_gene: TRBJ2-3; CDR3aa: CASSVGGRTDTQYF
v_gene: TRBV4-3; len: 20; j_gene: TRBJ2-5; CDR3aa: CASSQDIPLGLAGVMETQYF
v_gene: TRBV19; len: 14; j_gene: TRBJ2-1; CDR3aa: CASSSSGSRDEQFF
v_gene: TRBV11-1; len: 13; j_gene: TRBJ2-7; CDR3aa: CASRESGSYEQYF
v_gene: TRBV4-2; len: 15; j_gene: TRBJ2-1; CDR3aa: CASSHPDRGSYEQFF
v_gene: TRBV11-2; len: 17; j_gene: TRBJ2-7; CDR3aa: CASSLGLAGLVIHEQYF
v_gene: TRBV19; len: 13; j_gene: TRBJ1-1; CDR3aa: CASSIIMNTEAFF
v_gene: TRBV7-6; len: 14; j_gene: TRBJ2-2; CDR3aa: CASSYQGEAGELFF
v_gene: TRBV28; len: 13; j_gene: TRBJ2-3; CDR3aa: CASFDRWADTQYF
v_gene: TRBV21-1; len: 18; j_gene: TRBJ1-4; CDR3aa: CATKCWGRRRSTNEKLFF
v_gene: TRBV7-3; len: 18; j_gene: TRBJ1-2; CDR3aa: CASSPMGGTGIANYGYTF
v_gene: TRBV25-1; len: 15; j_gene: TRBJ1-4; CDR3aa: CASTPRLGDSEKLFF
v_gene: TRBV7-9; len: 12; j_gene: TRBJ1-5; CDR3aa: CASSGRDQPQHF
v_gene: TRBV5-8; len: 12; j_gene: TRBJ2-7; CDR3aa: CASSSRVYEQYF
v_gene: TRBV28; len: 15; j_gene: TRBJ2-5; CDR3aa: CASSSGTSGEETQYF
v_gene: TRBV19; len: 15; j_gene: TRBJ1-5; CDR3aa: CASSIWQGRNQPQHF